The 19 T cell receptor beta chains below all came from one sample that was sequenced in a study of blood T cell repertoires in COVID-19. Profiled with immunoSEQ multiplex PCR; TCRdb holds only in-frame clones, not every one. The top ten hold roughly a tenth of the sample, which has under 250,000 clones, more than 65% seen once. The sequenced material came from peripheral blood. The receptors stem from a man aged 45 to 65 with active or convalescent COVID-19.

The chain has TRBV4-3 and TRBJ2-2; D not resolved. Germline V lookup: CDR1 LGHNA, CDR2 YSLEER. V shed 0 bases and J shed 2 bases, with 7 bases lying between them. The CDR3 totals 15 residues. CDR3 amino acids: CASSQETLNTGELFF. CDR3 DNA sequence: TGCGCCAGCAGCCAAGAGACTCTTAACACCGGGGAGCTGTTTTTT.

The chain recombines TRBV19 with TRBJ1-4, with 9 bases that match TRBD1. The CDR3 has 15 residues. The ends lost 4 bases at V and 3 bases at J; junction bases unmatched: 3. From germline, CDR1 is LNHDA and CDR2 SQIVND (reference sequence). For the CDR3, the DNA is TGTGCCAGTAGTACGGACAGGGGTTCTAATGAAAAACTGTTTTTT. It translates to CASSTDRGSNEKLFF.

The chain is built from TRBV6-5 and TRBJ1-2; perhaps TRBD1 as D (6 bases). This CDR3 has 13 residues. V was clipped by 7 bases and J by 0 bases, with 9 bases between them. Germline assignment: CDR1 MNHEY and CDR2 SVGAGI. Here the CDR3 reads CASTGQSNYGYTF. The CDR3 nucleotides read TGTGCCAGCACTGGACAGTCTAACTATGGCTACACCTTC.

J is TRBJ2-3 and V is TRBV6-1; 12 nucleotides align to TRBD2. The trim removed 3 bases at V and 13 bases at J, leaving 5 bases unmatched. Germline assignment: CDR1 MNHNS and CDR2 SASEGT. The CDR3 has 13 amino acids. Written as DNA, the CDR3 is TGTGCCAGCAGTGACGGACTAGCGGGGCTAAAGTATTTT. It translates to CASSDGLAGLKYF.

The chain recombines TRBV19 with TRBJ2-5, with 7 bases aligning to TRBD1. V was clipped by 4 bases and J by 3 bases; unmatched bases: 2. Germline V lookup: CDR1 LNHDA, CDR2 SQIVND (reference sequence). The CDR3 contains 13 residues. CDR3 protein: CASSTTGEETQYF. The DNA for the CDR3 is TGTGCCAGTAGTACCACAGGGGAAGAGACCCAGTACTTC.

This chain connects TRBV27 to TRBJ2-5; D gene uncertain. Germline V gene lookup returns CDR1 MNHEY and CDR2 SMNVEV (reference sequence). This CDR3 spans 12 amino acids. The V end lost 4 bases, the J end lost 7 bases, and 10 bases lay between the germline ends. The CDR3 nucleotides read TGTGCCAGCAGTTCACCCCCGGGGACCCAGTACTTC. Its protein is CASSSPPGTQYF.

This clone was seen just once. The CDR3 is CASSGGAGLAIWEQFF. The DNA of the CDR3 is TGTGCCAGCAGCGGGGGGGCGGGACTAGCGATTTGGGAGCAGTTCTTC. The rearrangement uses TRBV9 and TRBJ2-1; 10 bases align to TRBD2. Germline V gene lookup returns CDR1 SGDLS and CDR2 YYNGEE. This CDR3 is 16 amino acids long. The ends lost 3 bases at V and 10 bases at J; junction bases unmatched: 13.

The chain is built from TRBV28 and TRBJ2-3; possible D gene TRBD2, 5 bases. V lost 0 bases and J 3 bases, leaving 13 bases between the germline ends. There are 16 residues in the CDR3. CDR1 MDHEN and CDR2 SYDVKM come from the germline V gene. CDR3: CASSLWDPRGTDTQYF. The DNA for the CDR3 is TGTGCCAGCAGTTTATGGGACCCCCGGGGAACAGATACGCAGTATTTT.

The chain links TRBV18 to TRBJ2-1; 11 bases align to TRBD2. Per germline, CDR1 KGHSH and CDR2 LQKENI. The V segment lost 6 bases and the J segment 7 bases; nucleotides outside the gene matches: 11. CDR3 length equals 16 residues. As DNA, the CDR3 is TGTGCCAGCTCGGCTCCGGGACTAGCGGCCTTGAATGAGCAGTTCTTC. Protein sequence: CASSAPGLAALNEQFF.

The chain has TRBV28 and TRBJ2-1, with 11 bases fitting TRBD1. V shed 1 base and J 2 bases; nucleotides not matched to a gene: 4. Per germline, CDR1 MDHEN and CDR2 SYDVKM. The CDR3 sequence is 17 residues long. This chain's CDR3 is CASSLSLGQGAYNEQFF. CDR3 DNA: TGTGCCAGCAGTTTATCCCTGGGACAGGGGGCCTACAATGAGCAGTTCTTC.

This chain links TRBV1 with TRBJ2-1; the table's D gene call, TRBD2, was not cross checked with the DNA. TRBV1 is termed a pseudogene. The CDR3 is made up of 19 amino acids. The CDR3, as DNA: TGCACCAGCAGCCAAGATACGGGAGGACGGACCTGCGGGTGGAATGAGCAGTTCTTC. Translated, it gives CTSSQDTGGRTCGWNEQFF.

The V call is TRBV24-1, the J call TRBJ2-5; TRBD2 might be the D (6 bases). The germline V gene has CDR1 KGHDR and CDR2 SFDVKD. Trimming shortened V by 9 bases and J by 0 bases, and 7 bases separated the two germline ends. This CDR3 is built from 12 residues. The CDR3 sequence: CATRDYQETQYF. In nucleotides, the CDR3 is TGTGCCACCCGGGACTACCAAGAGACCCAGTACTTC.

This clone has more than one count but fewer than ten. V usage is TRBV6-5 and J usage is TRBJ1-5, with D uncertain. Trimming shortened V by 4 bases and J by 0 bases, and 13 bases separated the two germline ends. CDR3 length: 16 residues. Germline CDR1 and CDR2: MNHEY and SVGAGI. CDR3 DNA: TGTGCCAGCAGTTGGACTGGCGCTTATAGCAATCAGCCCCAGCATTTT. This sequence encodes CASSWTGAYSNQPQHF.

This CDR3 reads CASSLRSSSGRTEQFF. CDR3 coding DNA: TGTGCCAGCAGCCTAAGGTCTTCAAGCGGGAGGACTGAGCAGTTCTTC. J is TRBJ2-1 and V is TRBV7-3; 9 nucleotides align to TRBD2. CDR1 and CDR2 (germline): SGHTA, FQGTGA. CDR3 length: 16 residues. Trimming cost V 5 bases and J 9 bases; bases outside gene matches: 14.

The rearrangement joins TRBV28 to TRBJ1-2; weak D call: TRBD1 (5 bases). V was cut by 5 bases and J by 6 bases, with 22 bases left in between. The V gene's germline CDR1 is MDHEN and CDR2 SYDVKM. The CDR3 spans 16 residues. The CDR3 region is CASSPRAEGRDNGYTF. The CDR3 coding sequence is TGTGCCAGCAGTCCCCGCGCGGAGGGACGAGATAATGGCTACACCTTC.

The chain is built from TRBV6-5 and TRBJ1-2, with a tentative D call TRBD1 (5 bases). V dropped 0 bases and J dropped 3 bases, with 11 bases sitting between them. Germline assignment: CDR1 MNHEY and CDR2 SVGAGI. The CDR3 contains 15 residues. For the CDR3, the DNA is TGTGCCAGCAGTTACTCAGGAGGGGAACACTATGGCTACACCTTC. As protein: CASSYSGGEHYGYTF.

The CDR3 sequence: CASSYRRSTDTQYF. The DNA for the CDR3 is TGTGCCAGCAGTTATAGGAGGAGCACAGATACGCAGTATTTT. This chain connects TRBV6-2 or TRBV6-3 to TRBJ2-3, with a weak D call TRBD2 (5 bases). Trimming took off 3 bases at V and 0 bases at J, with 7 bases between the two ends. The CDR3 runs 14 residues. Per the germline V gene, CDR1 is MNHEY and CDR2 is SVGEGT.

J is TRBJ1-2 and V is TRBV28; perhaps TRBD1 as D (5 bases). Per the germline V gene, CDR1 is MDHEN and CDR2 is SYDVKM. The germline V and J ends were trimmed by 6 bases and 6 bases, with 20 bases remaining between them. The length of the CDR3 is 15 residues. The CDR3 DNA is TGTGCCAGCAGCCTTATTGCCCCCGGGACTCATGGCTACACCTTC. The encoded protein is CASSLIAPGTHGYTF.

The chain links TRBV5-1 to TRBJ1-2; D is perhaps TRBD1 (5 bases). The CDR3 loop spans 16 amino acids. Germline assignment: CDR1 SGHRS and CDR2 YFSETQ. Trimming removed 4 bases at V and 4 bases at J, with 20 bases between. The CDR3, as DNA: TGCGCCAGCAGCCCCGACCCTACAGGCTCTTTCTATGGCTACACCTTC. Its protein is CASSPDPTGSFYGYTF.